Below, 19 T cell receptor beta chains from the same sample are listed, as sequenced in a study of T cells in localized non-small cell lung cancer. The repertoire was sequenced with immunoSEQ multiplex PCR; TCRdb's copy has only in-frame clones and lacks some. The sample yields about 3,000 clones, around 24% seen once. The sequencing here drew on lung tumor tissue, taken before any cancer treatment. The receptors shown here come from a female donor at least 60 years old with stage I lung adenocarcinoma.

This clone was counted only a few times. This chain uses TRBV19 with TRBJ2-1; a weak D match, TRBD2 (7 bases). Trimming cost V 4 bases and J 8 bases, with 15 bases left between them. Germline CDR1 is LNHDA and CDR2 is SQIVND (reference sequence). This CDR3 spans 14 amino acids. The CDR3 is CASSTGGGGDEQFF. DNA for the CDR3: TGTGCCAGTAGTACTGGCGGGGGCGGGGATGAGCAGTTCTTC.

V is TRBV9 and J is TRBJ2-7, with 7 bases matching TRBD2. The CDR3 length is 14 residues. V trimming: 5 bases; J trimming: 0 bases; junction bases outside the gene matches: 5. CDR1 is SGDLS, CDR2 YYNGEE, per germline. CDR3 in amino acids: CASSEQRGSYEQYF. CDR3 coding DNA: TGTGCCAGCAGTGAGCAGCGGGGCTCCTACGAGCAGTACTTC.

This clone was detected a few times. The rearrangement uses TRBV11-3 and TRBJ2-1, with 11 bases identical to TRBD1. This CDR3 region has 16 residues. V was clipped by 3 bases and J by 8 bases; unmatched bases: 9. CDR1 and CDR2 from the germline V gene are SGHNT and YENEEA. In DNA, the CDR3 is TGTGCCAGCAGCTTGGGTGGGGACAGGGGGAAACATGAGCAGTTCTTC. Protein product: CASSLGGDRGKHEQFF.

This clone is labeled medium-sized. The rearrangement joins TRBV11-3 to TRBJ2-2, with TRBD1 matching 12 bases. V dropped 4 bases and J dropped 4; count of bases not matched to a gene: 4. CDR1 is SGHNT and CDR2 is YENEEA in the germline V gene. This CDR3 is 16 amino acids long. CDR3 nucleotide sequence: TGTGCCAGCAGCTCTACGGGACAGGGGGCCACCGGGGAGCTGTTTTTT. It translates to CASSSTGQGATGELFF.

This clone has a handful of counts. This chain joins TRBV6-8 and TRBJ2-3, with D unresolved. The V end was cut by 8 bases, the J end by 2 bases, with 8 bases between. This CDR3 comprises 12 residues. The V gene's germline CDR1 is MNHGY and CDR2 SAAAGT. The CDR3 loop is CASGGLTDTQYF. CDR3 nucleotide sequence: TGTGCCAGCGGTGGCCTCACAGATACGCAGTATTTT.

This clone ranks as medium-sized (0.01 to 0.1%). This rearrangement joins TRBV11-3 to TRBJ1-1, with D hard to call. Germline values: CDR1 SGHNT, CDR2 YENEEA. V lost 4 bases to trimming and J lost 5 bases, with 14 bases between them. This CDR3 has 14 residues. This CDR3 is CASSSRTAATEAFF. In DNA, the CDR3 is TGTGCCAGCAGCTCCAGAACCGCCGCGACTGAAGCTTTCTTT.

This clone was detected a few times. This rearrangement joins TRBV28 to TRBJ1-1; 11 nucleotides match TRBD1. The germline V gene has CDR1 MDHEN and CDR2 SYDVKM. V was pared by 7 bases and J by 3 bases, with 7 bases of the junction left unmatched. This CDR3 spans 15 amino acids. CDR3 amino acids: CASTGQGDVYTEAFF. CDR3 DNA sequence: TGTGCCAGCACGGGACAGGGGGATGTATACACTGAAGCTTTCTTT.

This chain uses TRBV11-3 with TRBJ2-5; TRBD1 aligns across 8 bases. The V gene's germline CDR1 is SGHNT and CDR2 YENEEA. Germline trimming cut 8 bases from V and 3 bases from J; bases unmatched to any gene: 8. This CDR3 contains 14 residues. The CDR3 sequence: CASARGTGEETQYF. In DNA form, the CDR3 reads TGTGCCAGCGCCCGGGGGACAGGAGAAGAGACCCAGTACTTC.

This rearrangement joins TRBV29-1 to TRBJ2-3; 9 bases are shared with TRBD1. Germline-derived CDR1 and CDR2 are SQVTM and ANQGSEA. Unmatched junction bases numbered 3, after V lost 3 bases and J lost 5 bases. CDR3 length: 13 residues. The CDR3 sequence: CSVDDRGGDTQYF. CDR3 bases: TGCAGCGTTGACGACAGGGGGGGAGATACGCAGTATTTT.

This chain links TRBV28 with TRBJ2-1; D ambiguous. The CDR3 spans 13 residues. The V end was cut by 5 bases, the J end by 6 bases, with 11 bases between. Germline-derived CDR1 and CDR2 are MDHEN and SYDVKM. The CDR3 DNA sequence: TGTGCCAGCAGTGGGCCGATCTTCAATGAGCAGTTCTTC. Its translation is CASSGPIFNEQFF.

To note about this clone: Within the sample, other DNA sequences also encode this same CDR3. The chain joins TRBV10-2 to TRBJ1-1; unclear D gene. Germline-derived CDR1 and CDR2 are WSHSY and SAAADI. The CDR3 covers 14 residues. The V end lost 2 bases, the J end lost 0 bases, and 7 bases lay between the germline ends. This CDR3 reads CASSEEAMNTEAFF. CDR3 nucleotides: TGCGCCAGCAGTGAGGAGGCCATGAACACTGAAGCTTTCTTT.

The rearrangement joins TRBV19 to TRBJ1-2; TRBD1 agrees at 9 bases. The CDR3 covers 15 residues. CDR1 and CDR2 (germline): LNHDA, SQIVND (reference sequence). The V gene end was trimmed by 3 bases and the J gene end by 8 bases; junction bases not matched to a gene: 10. CDR3 DNA: TGTGCCAGTAGTATGGGCGGACAGGGGTCTTTAGGCTACACCTTC. Protein: CASSMGGQGSLGYTF.

This clone was seen only a few times. The chain joins TRBV28 to TRBJ2-7, with 9 bases that match TRBD2. The CDR3 consists of 17 residues. Unmatched junction bases numbered 12, after V lost 3 bases and J lost 3 bases. CDR1 is MDHEN and CDR2 is SYDVKM in the germline V gene. The CDR3 protein is CASSLPTTAGGSYEQYF. As DNA, the CDR3 is TGTGCCAGCAGTTTGCCGACTACGGCGGGAGGGAGCTACGAGCAGTACTTC.

The chain employs TRBV9 and TRBJ2-7, with 13 bases matching TRBD2. Germline CDR1 is SGDLS and CDR2 is YYNGEE. The CDR3 is 14 residues long. Trimming cost V 7 bases and J 6 bases; bases outside gene matches: 7. Here the CDR3 DNA reads TGTGCCAGCTCCTCGGGACTAGCGGGATCCGAGCAGTACTTC. This sequence encodes CASSSGLAGSEQYF.

This clone was found a few times. This chain links TRBV6-8 with TRBJ2-5; D not resolved. CDR1 is MNHGY and CDR2 is SAAAGT in the germline V gene. This CDR3 comprises 13 residues. V was trimmed by 5 bases and J by 1 base, leaving 8 bases between them. The CDR3, as DNA: TGTGCCAGCAGTGGCCCTTTCCAAGAGACCCAGTACTTC. Translation gives CASSGPFQETQYF.

This clone has just a few counts. The CDR3 spells CASSSPTAPRDTQYF. The DNA of the CDR3 is TGTGCCAGCAGCTCACCCACTGCCCCGAGGGATACGCAGTATTTT. The chain is built from TRBV11-3 and TRBJ2-3; D is uncertain. This CDR3 is built from 15 residues. CDR1 SGHNT and CDR2 YENEEA come from the germline V gene. Trimming removed 4 bases from V and 6 bases from J, with 17 bases in between. Drawing the rest from reference TRBV11-3 and TRBJ2-3, the complete variable domain is EAGVVQSPRYKIIEKKQPVAFWCNPISGHNTLYWYLQNLGQGPELLIRYENEEAVDDSQLPKDRFSAERLKGVDSTLKIQPAELGDSAVYLCASSSPTAPRDTQYFGPGTRLTVL.

The chain has TRBV29-1 and TRBJ2-3; TRBD2 matches 9 bases. The CDR3 extends over 17 amino acids. With V trimmed by 4 bases and J by 1 base, 12 bases remained unmatched. Germline V gene lookup returns CDR1 SQVTM and CDR2 ANQGSEA. For the CDR3, the DNA is TGCAGCGTTGCTGTGCTAGCGGGGTCTATTCGCACAGATACGCAGTATTTT. It codes for CSVAVLAGSIRTDTQYF.

The sample holds a few counts of this clone. The V and J genes are TRBV19 and TRBJ2-3; 9 bases are a match to TRBD1. Losses at the gene ends were 5 bases for V and 5 bases for J; bases not matched to a gene: 5. Germline V gene lookup returns CDR1 LNHDA and CDR2 SQIVND (reference sequence). The CDR3 totals 14 residues. CDR3 sequence (DNA): TGTGCCAGTAGTCTGGGGACAGGGAAAGATACGCAGTATTTT. Amino acids: CASSLGTGKDTQYF.

The chain uses TRBV5-1 and TRBJ1-4; 10 bases match TRBD1. The CDR3 sequence is 15 residues long. J was trimmed by 5 bases and V by 0 bases; bases with no gene match: 1. The germline gives CDR1 SGHRS, CDR2 YFSETQ. The CDR3 protein is CASSLAGQGNEKLFF. The CDR3 DNA is TGCGCCAGCAGCTTGGCGGGACAGGGGAATGAAAAACTGTTTTTT.